This TCR beta chain was sequenced in a study of blood T cell repertoires in COVID-19. Study-wide background: The origin of the acute and convalescent COVID-19 samples was the United States, Italy and Spain. T cells, B-cell-depleted T cells, or PBMCs supplied cDNA or gDNA.

V was shortened by 0 bases and J by 3 bases, with 11 bases between the two germline ends. CDR1 is SGHAT and CDR2 is FQNNGV in the germline V gene. This CDR3 has 15 residues. As processed by the authors: Counts of nucleated cells, estimated from reference gene primer amplification, were obtained. TCRdb's table, derived via immunoSEQ multiplex PCR, lists solely in-frame clones and lacks some. Clone size and V and J calls were adopted from that table, with D and trimming inferred from the DNA. The sample lists around 160,000 clones; 75% to 85% were seen once. The specimen sequenced was peripheral blood. The V and J genes are TRBV11-2 and TRBJ1-1, with a tentative D call TRBD1 (6 bases). The source is a human donor with acute or convalescent COVID-19. The donor label of this sample is uncertain. CDR3 DNA sequence: TGTGCCAGCAGCTTAGACAGGGGTTATTACACTGAAGCTTTCTTT. Its protein product is CASSLDRGYYTEAFF. Drawing the rest from reference TRBV11-2 and TRBJ1-1, the complete variable domain is EAGVAQSPRYKIIEKRQSVAFWCNPISGHATLYWYQQILGQGPKLLIQFQNNGVVDDSQLPKDRFSAERLKGVDSTLKIQPAKLEDSAVYLCASSLDRGYYTEAFFGQGTRLTVV.